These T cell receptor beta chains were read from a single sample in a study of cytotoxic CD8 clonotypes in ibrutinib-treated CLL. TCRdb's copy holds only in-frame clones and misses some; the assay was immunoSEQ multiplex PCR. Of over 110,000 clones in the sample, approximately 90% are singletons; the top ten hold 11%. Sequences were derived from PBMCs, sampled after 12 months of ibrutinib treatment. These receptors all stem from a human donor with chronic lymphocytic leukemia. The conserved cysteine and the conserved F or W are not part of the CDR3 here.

cdr3_aa: ASSETGGGGGNTIY
j_call: TRBJ1-3
v_call: TRBV27

cdr3_aa: AWSVRERGAKNIQY
j_call: TRBJ2-4
v_call: TRBV30

cdr3_aa: ASSLVAGVVTGELF
j_call: TRBJ2-2
v_call: TRBV11-3

cdr3_aa: ASSLLMGGGQPQH
j_call: TRBJ1-5
v_call: TRBV27

cdr3_aa: ASKGRENIQY
j_call: TRBJ2-4
v_call: TRBV27

cdr3_aa: ASSSQLSYEQY
j_call: TRBJ2-7
v_call: TRBV19

cdr3_aa: ASSLARGNTEAF
j_call: TRBJ1-1
v_call: TRBV28

cdr3_aa: ASSLRGLTYNEQF
j_call: TRBJ2-1
v_call: TRBV28

cdr3_aa: ASSQDSASANEQF
j_call: TRBJ2-1
v_call: TRBV4-2

cdr3_aa: ASSPPYRGPQH
j_call: TRBJ1-5
v_call: TRBV18

cdr3_aa: ASSRRMEFLSQH
j_call: TRBJ1-5
v_call: TRBV19

cdr3_aa: ASSVGTYNEQF
j_call: TRBJ2-1
v_call: TRBV4-3

cdr3_aa: AWSVQGPEMYGYT
j_call: TRBJ1-2
v_call: TRBV30